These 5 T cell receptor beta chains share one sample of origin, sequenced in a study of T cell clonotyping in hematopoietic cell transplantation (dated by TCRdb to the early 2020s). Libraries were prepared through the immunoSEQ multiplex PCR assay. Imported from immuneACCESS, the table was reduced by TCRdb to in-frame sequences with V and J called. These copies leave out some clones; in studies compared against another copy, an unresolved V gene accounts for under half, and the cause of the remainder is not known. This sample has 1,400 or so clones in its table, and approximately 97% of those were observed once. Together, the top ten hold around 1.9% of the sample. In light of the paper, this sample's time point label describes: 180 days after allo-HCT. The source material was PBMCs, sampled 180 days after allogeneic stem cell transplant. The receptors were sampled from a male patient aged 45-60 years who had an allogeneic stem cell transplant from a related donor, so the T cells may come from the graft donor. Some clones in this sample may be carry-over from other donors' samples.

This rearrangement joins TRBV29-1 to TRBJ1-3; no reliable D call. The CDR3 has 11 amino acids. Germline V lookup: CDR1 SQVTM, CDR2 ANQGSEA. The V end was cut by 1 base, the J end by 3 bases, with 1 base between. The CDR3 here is CSVEGGNTIYF. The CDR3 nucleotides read TGCAGCGTTGAAGGTGGAAACACCATATATTTT.

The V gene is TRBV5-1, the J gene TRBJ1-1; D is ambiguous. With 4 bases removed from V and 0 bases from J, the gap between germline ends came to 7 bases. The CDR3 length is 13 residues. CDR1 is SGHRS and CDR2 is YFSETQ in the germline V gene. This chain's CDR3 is CASSEGLNTEAFF. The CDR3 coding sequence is TGCGCCAGCAGCGAGGGCTTGAACACTGAAGCTTTCTTT.

Written as DNA, the CDR3 is TGCGCCAGCAGCCCGGGAGAGGGGGATAATTCACCCCTCCACTTT. It is translated as CASSPGEGDNSPLHF. The chain carries TRBV4-3 and TRBJ1-6; D might be TRBD1 (6 bases). Germline V CDR1 and CDR2: LGHNA, YSLEER. This CDR3 has 15 amino acids. V dropped 4 bases and J dropped 5 bases, with 12 bases sitting between them.

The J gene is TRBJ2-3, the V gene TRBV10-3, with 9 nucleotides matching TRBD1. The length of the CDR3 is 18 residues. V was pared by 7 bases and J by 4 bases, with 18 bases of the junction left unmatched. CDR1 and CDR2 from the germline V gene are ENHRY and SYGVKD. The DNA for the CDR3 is TGTGCCATCACCTCTCAGGAGGGACAGGGAGGGCCCCCAGATACGCAGTATTTT. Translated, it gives CAITSQEGQGGPPDTQYF.

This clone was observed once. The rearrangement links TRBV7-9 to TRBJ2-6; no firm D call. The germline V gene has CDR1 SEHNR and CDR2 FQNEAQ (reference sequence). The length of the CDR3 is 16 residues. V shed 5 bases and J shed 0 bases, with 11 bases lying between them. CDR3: CASSQVGGSGANVLTF. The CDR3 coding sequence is TGTGCCAGCAGCCAAGTCGGCGGCTCTGGGGCCAACGTCCTGACTTTC.